What follows are 11 T cell receptor beta chains derived from one specimen sequenced in a study of shared clonotypes between healthy human individuals. The table came from immunoSEQ multiplex PCR; TCRdb's copy has only in-frame clones and leaves some out. The data show about 2.4 million clones, 93% seen once. The sequenced material came from naive CD4+ T cells from PBMCs. As to subset: CD45RA+ positively selected. The receptors were sampled from a man aged 18 to 35 in good health. Some clones in this sample may be carry-over from other donors' samples.

The V and J genes are TRBV28 and TRBJ1-2, with D tentatively TRBD1 (6 bases). This CDR3 has 14 amino acids. The germline V and J ends were trimmed by 9 bases and 5 bases, with 19 bases remaining between them. Germline lookup yields CDR1 MDHEN and CDR2 SYDVKM. The CDR3 loop is CASKFSPGQYGYTF. The CDR3 region has the DNA TGTGCCAGTAAGTTTTCCCCAGGACAGTATGGCTACACCTTC.

This chain joins TRBV9 and TRBJ2-1, with D possibly being TRBD1 or TRBD2 (6 bases each). The CDR3 contains 14 residues. V gave up 2 bases and J gave up 6 bases, with 12 bases separating them. Germline CDR1 and CDR2: SGDLS and YYNGEE. CDR3 sequence: CASSVREGGNEQFF. CDR3 nucleotides: TGTGCCAGCAGCGTCCGCGAGGGGGGCAATGAGCAGTTCTTC.

V is TRBV6-1 and J is TRBJ2-1; no firm D call. Germline loops: CDR1 MNHNS, CDR2 SASEGT. The CDR3 totals 14 residues. With 8 bases removed from V and 4 bases from J, the gap between germline ends came to 15 bases. Here the CDR3 DNA reads TGTGCCAGCTGTCCAAACGGCCTTTACAATGAGCAGTTCTTC. Translation gives CASCPNGLYNEQFF.

The genes are TRBV2 and TRBJ2-2; 13 positions agree with TRBD2. The J segment lost 0 bases and the V segment lost 6 bases, leaving 13 bases of the junction unmatched. Germline assignment: CDR1 SNHLY and CDR2 FYNNEI. CDR3 size: 20 residues. The CDR3: CASRGTPGLAGKANTGELFF. In DNA form, the CDR3 reads TGTGCCAGCAGGGGGACCCCGGGACTAGCGGGGAAAGCGAACACCGGGGAGCTGTTTTTT.

The CDR3 reads CASSLSPPGGYEQYF. For the CDR3, the DNA is TGTGCCAGCAGTTTATCTCCGCCGGGCGGGTACGAGCAGTACTTC. The chain combines TRBV27 with TRBJ2-7; D is perhaps TRBD2 (5 bases). V lost 0 bases to trimming and J lost 4 bases, with 13 bases between them. This CDR3 comprises 15 residues. CDR1 is MNHEY and CDR2 is SMNVEV in the germline V gene (reference sequence).

A remark on this clone: At one boundary the junction diverges from the germline segment, which might be a read error. The sample contains more than one DNA sequence encoding this CDR3. The chain employs TRBV11-3 and TRBJ2-7; no clear D gene. Per germline, CDR1 SGHNT and CDR2 YENEEA. This CDR3 spans 14 amino acids. The CDR3 DNA reads TGTGCCAGCAGCTTATCCGGATACTCCTACGAGCAGTATTTC. Amino acids: CASSLSGYSYEQYF.

V is TRBV4-3 and J is TRBJ2-1; 7 bases line up with TRBD2. Germline CDR1 LGHNA, CDR2 YSLEER. Trimming took 0 bases from V and 4 from J; bases not matched to a gene: 9. The CDR3 totals 17 residues. The CDR3 loop is CASSQDSRTRAYNEQFF. CDR3 nucleotide sequence: TGCGCCAGCAGCCAAGATAGTAGGACTAGAGCATACAATGAGCAGTTCTTC.

The chain has TRBV4-2 and TRBJ2-7, with 13 positions matching TRBD2. In germline, CDR1 is LGHNA, CDR2 YNFKEQ. The junction had 18 bases not matched to a gene; V was cut back by 6 bases and J by 7 bases. This CDR3 is 18 amino acids long. The CDR3 DNA reads as TGTGCCAGCAGGACGACCCCGGGACTAGCGGGGTACTTGGGAGAGCAGTACTTC. Amino acid sequence: CASRTTPGLAGYLGEQYF.

The rearrangement joins TRBV30 to TRBJ2-7, with D perhaps TRBD1 or TRBD2 (5 bases each). The germline V gene has CDR1 GTSNPN and CDR2 SVGIG (reference sequence). V lost 5 bases to trimming and J lost 2 bases, with 16 bases between them. The CDR3 sequence is 14 residues long. The CDR3 DNA reads as TGTGCCTGGGGCCGGGACGGCCTTCCCTACGAGCAGTACTTC. Its protein product is CAWGRDGLPYEQYF.

V is TRBV19 and J is TRBJ2-1, with unresolved D. With 2 bases removed from V and 4 bases from J, the gap between germline ends came to 6 bases. The CDR3 has 13 amino acids. Germline values: CDR1 LNHDA, CDR2 SQIVND (reference sequence). The CDR3 DNA sequence: TGTGCCAGTAGTATAACCGGGTACAATGAGCAGTTCTTC. It codes for CASSITGYNEQFF.

The V and J genes are TRBV21-1 and TRBJ2-5; the tabulated D call, TRBD2, remains unverified against the DNA. TRBV21-1 is a pseudogene segment. CDR3 length: 17 amino acids. The CDR3 DNA sequence: TGTGCCAGCAGCAAAACAACTAGCGGGAGAGGGACGAAGACCCAGTACTTC. Encoded protein: CASSKTTSGRGTKTQYF.